The rows below give T cell receptor beta chains drawn from one sample of a study of graft-versus-host responses after intestinal transplantation. Here immunoSEQ multiplex PCR was the method, and the copy in TCRdb shows in-frame clones only, minus some. The sample consists of over 100,000 clones, around nine tenths of them appearing once. Which antigens these TCRs recognize remains unknown. Material: unstimulated CD4+ T cells sorted from spleen or lymph node cells, obtained before transplant. Receptors were obtained from a human donor who was the organ donor for an intestinal transplant. CDR3s include the opening cysteine and the closing phenylalanine or tryptophan. D genes are given only for firm matches. The size entry is marked missing in some rows and otherwise reads once, few, many or a size class.

D gene,V gene,J gene,clone size,CDR3 DNA,CDR3 protein
TRBD1,TRBV5-1,TRBJ1-2,NA,TGCGCCAGCAGCTTACAGGGGGGCGACTATGGCTACACCTTC,CASSLQGGDYGYTF
TRBD2,TRBV5-1,TRBJ2-7,NA,TGCGCCAGCAGCTTGGGGCCCAGCGGGGGGAACTACGAGCAGTACTTC,CASSLGPSGGNYEQYF
TRBD1,TRBV5-6,TRBJ1-1,once,TGTGCCAGCAGCCCAGGGGGGCTCATGAACACTGAAGCTTTCTTT,CASSPGGLMNTEAFF
TRBD2,TRBV7-2,TRBJ2-2,NA,TGTGCCAGCAGCTATTGGACTAGCGGGAGCACCGGGGAGCTGTTTTTT,CASSYWTSGSTGELFF
NA,TRBV5-5,TRBJ2-7,NA,TGTGCCAGCAGCTCCGAGGTTGGCAGGGTCCACGAGCAGTACTTC,CASSSEVGRVHEQYF
TRBD2,TRBV7-9,TRBJ2-4,NA,TGTGCCAGCAGCCCCGGGACTAGCGGGAGAGAGGGTCAGTACTTC,CASSPGTSGREGQYF
NA,TRBV29-1,TRBJ1-2,NA,TGCAGCGTTGAAATGGAGGGACGAGCTAACTATGGCTACACCTTC,CSVEMEGRANYGYTF
NA,TRBV4-1,TRBJ2-3,NA,TGTGCCAGCAGCCAAGGGGACGAAGATACGCAGTATTTT,CASSQGDEDTQYF
NA,TRBV5-4,TRBJ2-4,NA,TGTGCCAGCAGCTTGGAAATGGGTTGGGGGTCCAAAAACATTCAGTACTTC,CASSLEMGWGSKNIQYF
NA,TRBV7-9,TRBJ2-7,few,TGTGCCAGCAGCTTAGGCCGGGGCTACGAGCAGTACTTC,CASSLGRGYEQYF
TRBD2,TRBV4-2,TRBJ2-3,NA,TGTGCCAGCAGCCTCACCATTATGACTAGCGGCCTCACAGATACGCAGTATTTT,CASSLTIMTSGLTDTQYF
NA,TRBV25-1,TRBJ2-3,NA,TGTGCCAGCAGTGACTTCACAGATACGCAGTATTTT,CASSDFTDTQYF
NA,TRBV5-5,TRBJ2-5,NA,TGTGCCAGCAGCCGCCGGGACGGGGAGACCCAGTACTTC,CASSRRDGETQYF
TRBD1,TRBV5-4,TRBJ2-5,NA,TGTGCCAGCAGCTTGGCCATAGGGGGCGGTAAAGAGACCCAGTACTTC,CASSLAIGGGKETQYF
NA,TRBV19,TRBJ2-7,NA,TGTGCCAGTAGTATAGCAACAGCCTACGAGCAGTACTTC,CASSIATAYEQYF
NA,TRBV18,TRBJ1-5,once,TGTGCCAGCTCCCAGGGACACCCCCAGCCCCAGCATTTT,CASSQGHPQPQHF
TRBD2,TRBV27,TRBJ2-7,NA,TGTGCCAGCAGTTCTAGCGGGAGTCAATACGAGCAGTACTTC,CASSSSGSQYEQYF
TRBD1,TRBV5-1,TRBJ2-3,NA,TGCGCCAGCCGACAGGGAACAGATACGCAGTATTTT,CASRQGTDTQYF
NA,TRBV30,TRBJ1-1,NA,TGTGCCTGGAGTGTACATCTAGGGGGAACTGAAGCTTTCTTT,CAWSVHLGGTEAFF
NA,TRBV14,TRBJ1-1,NA,TGTGCCAGCAGCCTCCTAAGGGGACCCGGGAACACTGAAGCTTTCTTT,CASSLLRGPGNTEAFF
NA,TRBV9,TRBJ1-4,NA,TGTGCCAGCAGCGCGGGGGGAATGGGTTCCAAACTGTTTTTT,CASSAGGMGSKLFF
TRBD1,TRBV30,TRBJ1-1,NA,TGTGCCTGGAGTGCCGGACAGGGGGCGAGGATGAACACTGAAGCTTTCTTT,CAWSAGQGARMNTEAFF
NA,TRBV28,TRBJ1-1,NA,TGTGCCAGCAGTTTATACCCTTTTATTGCGAACACTGAAGCTTTCTTT,CASSLYPFIANTEAFF
NA,TRBV30,TRBJ1-1,few,TGTGCCTGGGGACAGAACACTGAAGCTTTCTTT,CAWGQNTEAFF
TRBD2,TRBV19,TRBJ2-7,few,TGTGCCAGTAGTAGGACTAGCGGGAGCTCCTACGAGCAGTACTTC,CASSRTSGSSYEQYF
NA,TRBV28,TRBJ2-5,NA,TGTGCCAGCAGTTTTCTGGGCCAAGAGACCCAGTACTTC,CASSFLGQETQYF
NA,TRBV5-5,TRBJ2-3,NA,TGTGCCAGCAGCTTGGGACAGACAGATACGCAGTATTTT,CASSLGQTDTQYF
NA,TRBV2,TRBJ1-5,NA,TGTGCCAGCAGTTCGGACAGCCGTCAGCCCCAGCATTTT,CASSSDSRQPQHF
TRBD1,TRBV5-1,TRBJ2-7,NA,TGCGCCAGCAGCCTGAATCGGGACAGGTCGTCTGGGGAGCAGTACTTC,CASSLNRDRSSGEQYF
TRBD1,TRBV10-3,TRBJ2-3,NA,TGTGCCATCAAGCGGGACAGGGATTCGGATACGCAGTATTTT,CAIKRDRDSDTQYF
NA,TRBV28,TRBJ2-5,NA,TGTGCCAGCAGTTTGGCGGGGTTGAGAGAGACCCAGTACTTC,CASSLAGLRETQYF
TRBD1,TRBV29-1,TRBJ2-7,NA,TGCAGCGTTGGGACAGGGGCCTCCTACGAGCAGTACTTC,CSVGTGASYEQYF
TRBD2,TRBV6-5,TRBJ2-7,NA,TGTGCCAGCAGTTCCTGGACTAGCGGCTACGAGCAGTACTTC,CASSSWTSGYEQYF
NA,TRBV11-1,TRBJ2-7,NA,TGTGCCAGCAGCTTAGGGACCTTCTGGGACAACCTCTACGAGCAGTACTTC,CASSLGTFWDNLYEQYF
NA,TRBV7-9,TRBJ1-2,NA,TGTGCCAGCAGCTTAAATCTAGAGGTCCCACACTTC,CASSLNLEVPHF
TRBD2,TRBV7-9,TRBJ2-1,NA,TGCGCCAGCAGCCCCCGGACTAGCGGGAGGTCATACAATGAGCAGTTCTTC,CASSPRTSGRSYNEQFF
NA,TRBV6-5,TRBJ1-3,NA,TGTGCCAGCAGTTACTCAGGGTCTGGAAACACCATATATTTT,CASSYSGSGNTIYF
NA,TRBV15,TRBJ1-1,NA,TGTGCCACCAGCAGAGATCGTTCGGCCACTGAAGCTTTCTTT,CATSRDRSATEAFF
TRBD1,TRBV28,TRBJ2-7,NA,TGTGCCAGCAGCGGGACAGGGGGTCGTTACGAGCAGTACTTC,CASSGTGGRYEQYF
NA,TRBV21-1,TRBJ1-5,once,TGTGCCAGCAGCAAAGCGGGGCAGGCTAACAATCAGCCCCAGCATTTT,CASSKAGQANNQPQHF
NA,TRBV27,TRBJ1-2,once,TGTGCCAGCAGTTTATGGCAGGGTGACTATGGCTACACCTTC,CASSLWQGDYGYTF
TRBD2,TRBV5-6,TRBJ2-7,NA,TGTGCCAGCAGCCCCGGGACTAGCCTCTACGAGCAGTACTTC,CASSPGTSLYEQYF
TRBD1,TRBV19,TRBJ1-5,NA,TGTGCCAGTAGTATGGTCGGACAGGGCCGCAATCAGCCCCAGCATTTT,CASSMVGQGRNQPQHF
TRBD1,TRBV4-3,TRBJ2-7,NA,TGCGCCAGCAGCCATCCGGGACAGGGCTACGAGCAGTACTTC,CASSHPGQGYEQYF
TRBD1,TRBV5-4,TRBJ1-2,NA,TGTGCCAGCAGAAGACAGGGGGCGGAAGTTGGCTACACCTTC,CASRRQGAEVGYTF
NA,TRBV6-5,TRBJ2-1,NA,TGTGCCACAAAGCGAGGAGGCTCCTACAATGAGCAGTTCTTC,CATKRGGSYNEQFF
TRBD2,TRBV18,TRBJ2-6,NA,TGTGCCAGCTCCCGTACCGGGACTAGCGGGAACCTTGGCTCTGGGGCCAACGTCCTGACTTTC,CASSRTGTSGNLGSGANVLTF
NA,TRBV18,TRBJ2-7,NA,TGTGCCAGCTTACCAAGGACTGGCCTGGAGCAGTACTTC,CASLPRTGLEQYF